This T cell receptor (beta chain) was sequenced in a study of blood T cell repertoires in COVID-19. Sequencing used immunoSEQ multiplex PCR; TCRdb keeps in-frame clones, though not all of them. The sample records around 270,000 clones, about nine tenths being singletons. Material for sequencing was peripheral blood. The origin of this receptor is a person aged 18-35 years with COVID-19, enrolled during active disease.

The CDR3 sequence: CASSWASERGYEQYF. CDR3 sequence (DNA): TGTGCCAGTAGTTGGGCCTCGGAGCGGGGCTACGAGCAGTACTTC. The V and J genes are TRBV19 and TRBJ2-7; TRBD2 aligns across 7 bases. The CDR3 totals 15 residues. Looked up from germline, CDR1 is LNHDA and CDR2 is SQIVND (reference sequence). V gave up 5 bases and J gave up 3 bases; unmatched junction bases: 10. The whole variable domain, filled in from reference TRBV19 and TRBJ2-7, reads DGGITQSPKYLFRKEGQNVTLSCEQNLNHDAMYWYRQDPGQGLRLIYYSQIVNDFQKGDIAEGYSVSREKKESFPLTVTSAQKNPTAFYLCASSWASERGYEQYFGPGTRLTVT.